This is a list of T cell receptor beta chains from one sample in a study of beta chain features in type 1 diabetes. TCRdb's copy holds only in-frame clones and misses some; the assay was immunoSEQ multiplex PCR. In the table there are 200,000 to 250,000 clones, about 11% of which are singletons. The specimen was central memory CD4+ T cells from blood. The receptors here all came from a man between 18 and 29 years old in good health. Each CDR3 is given with its conserved first and last residue. The D gene is left open where the match is weak. Only some rows state a clone size, as once, few, many or a class for expanded clones.

DNA: TGTGCCAGCAGTGCTGGGATCAACACAGATACGCAGTATTTT
CDR3: CASSAGINTDTQYF
V: TRBV6-4
size: -
D: -
J: TRBJ2-3

DNA: TGTGCCAGCAGCTTAAGGCCCCCACACAACACCGGGGAGCTGTTTTTT
CDR3: CASSLRPPHNTGELFF
V: TRBV11-2
size: -
D: -
J: TRBJ2-2

DNA: TGCGCCAGCAGCGTCGAGGGCCAAGAGACCCAGTACTTC
CDR3: CASSVEGQETQYF
V: TRBV5-1
size: -
D: -
J: TRBJ2-5

DNA: TGTGCCAGCAGCCCGGGACTAGTTCTAGATACGCAGTATTTT
CDR3: CASSPGLVLDTQYF
V: TRBV7-2
size: -
D: TRBD2
J: TRBJ2-3

DNA: TGTGCCACCAGCAGAGGTGGGACTGAATCTAACTATGGCTACACCTTC
CDR3: CATSRGGTESNYGYTF
V: TRBV15
size: -
D: -
J: TRBJ1-2

DNA: TGTGCCAGTAGACCCGGACAGGGCAATAGCAATCAGCCCCAGCATTTT
CDR3: CASRPGQGNSNQPQHF
V: TRBV19
size: -
D: TRBD1
J: TRBJ1-5

DNA: TGCGCCAGCAGCTTGCTCCAGGGGGCCGCCGGGGAGCTGTTTTTT
CDR3: CASSLLQGAAGELFF
V: TRBV5-1
size: -
D: TRBD1
J: TRBJ2-2

DNA: TGCGCCAGCAGCCAACGGGAGGGCCAGTACGAGCAGTACTTC
CDR3: CASSQREGQYEQYF
V: TRBV4-1
size: -
D: TRBD2
J: TRBJ2-7

DNA: TGTGCCAGCTCTCTTTCCACCACCTACAATGAGCAGTTCTTC
CDR3: CASSLSTTYNEQFF
V: TRBV18
size: -
D: -
J: TRBJ2-1

DNA: TGTGCCAGCACCCCTTTCTTGGGGAGGCAGTTCTTC
CDR3: CASTPFLGRQFF
V: TRBV6-5
size: -
D: -
J: TRBJ2-1

DNA: TGTGCCAGCAGCTTAGACAGGGGTGGCTACACCTTC
CDR3: CASSLDRGGYTF
V: TRBV11-2
size: many
D: -
J: TRBJ1-2

DNA: TGCGCCAGCAGCCAAGTGGACCTGATCTCCTACAATGAGCAGTTCTTC
CDR3: CASSQVDLISYNEQFF
V: TRBV4-1
size: few
D: -
J: TRBJ2-1

DNA: TGTGCCAGTAGTCGCCAGAACACTGAAGCTTTCTTT
CDR3: CASSRQNTEAFF
V: TRBV19
size: -
D: -
J: TRBJ1-1

DNA: TGCGCCAGCGGCGAGGTGGAGCTGTTTTTT
CDR3: CASGEVELFF
V: TRBV10-2
size: many
D: -
J: TRBJ2-2

DNA: TGTGCCAGCAGTTACCGGGACGGTAACGAGCAGTTCTTC
CDR3: CASSYRDGNEQFF
V: TRBV6-5
size: few
D: -
J: TRBJ2-1

DNA: TGTGCCAGCAGCTTGCCGGGGACACAACGGGGCGAGCAGTACTTC
CDR3: CASSLPGTQRGEQYF
V: TRBV5-4
size: -
D: -
J: TRBJ2-7

DNA: TGCAGCGTGGAGCTAGCGGGAGCTCGAGACGAGCAGTACTTC
CDR3: CSVELAGARDEQYF
V: TRBV29-1
size: -
D: TRBD2
J: TRBJ2-7

DNA: TGCAGCGTTTGCCGTAGGGACGATACGCAGTATTTT
CDR3: CSVCRRDDTQYF
V: TRBV29-1
size: -
D: -
J: TRBJ2-3

DNA: TGTGCCAGCACAACGGAGAGTCAGCCCCAGCATTTT
CDR3: CASTTESQPQHF
V: TRBV2
size: -
D: -
J: TRBJ1-5

DNA: TGTGCCTGGGGGGTGAGGCCTGGGCACGAGCAGTACTTC
CDR3: CAWGVRPGHEQYF
V: TRBV30
size: -
D: -
J: TRBJ2-7

DNA: TGTGCCAGCAGTCCACAAATAGCGGGAGGGCCCCAGTTCTTC
CDR3: CASSPQIAGGPQFF
V: TRBV6-5
size: -
D: TRBD2
J: TRBJ2-1

DNA: TGTGCCAGCAGCGAAACGGCAGGGGCAACTAATGAAAAACTGTTTTTT
CDR3: CASSETAGATNEKLFF
V: TRBV4-2
size: few
D: -
J: TRBJ1-4

DNA: TGTGCCATCATGTCACTCTCCTACGAGCAGTACTTC
CDR3: CAIMSLSYEQYF
V: TRBV10-3
size: few
D: -
J: TRBJ2-7

DNA: TGCAGCGTTGGGGACGGCCTACTCTATGGCTACACCTTC
CDR3: CSVGDGLLYGYTF
V: TRBV29-1
size: few
D: -
J: TRBJ1-2

DNA: TGCGCCAGCAGCGAGGGACAGACAGTCGGCGAGCAGTACTTC
CDR3: CASSEGQTVGEQYF
V: TRBV5-1
size: few
D: TRBD1
J: TRBJ2-7

DNA: TGTGCCAGCAGCCCAGGACTAGCGGGAGTCACCGGGGAGCTGTTTTTT
CDR3: CASSPGLAGVTGELFF
V: TRBV5-4
size: -
D: TRBD2
J: TRBJ2-2

DNA: TGTGCCATCAAATCTAGCGGCTACAATGAGCAGTTCTTC
CDR3: CAIKSSGYNEQFF
V: TRBV10-3
size: few
D: TRBD2
J: TRBJ2-1

DNA: TGTGCCAGCAGCTTCTCCGGTCGTACAGGGGGCGAGCAGTACTTC
CDR3: CASSFSGRTGGEQYF
V: TRBV13
size: few
D: TRBD1
J: TRBJ2-7

DNA: TGTGCCATCAGGATTCACGGCACAGATACGCAGTATTTT
CDR3: CAIRIHGTDTQYF
V: TRBV10-3
size: -
D: -
J: TRBJ2-3

DNA: TGCAGCGTCGAAAGGGGAGGCAGGGGCACAGATACGCAGTATTTT
CDR3: CSVERGGRGTDTQYF
V: TRBV29-1
size: few
D: -
J: TRBJ2-3

DNA: TGTGCCTGGACTGCTGGGCTTGACTATGGCTACACCTTC
CDR3: CAWTAGLDYGYTF
V: TRBV30
size: -
D: -
J: TRBJ1-2

DNA: TGCGCCAGCAGCCAGGGGATCCAAGAGACCCAGTACTTC
CDR3: CASSQGIQETQYF
V: TRBV5-4
size: -
D: -
J: TRBJ2-5

DNA: TGCGCCAGCAGCTTGAGTCTAGCGGGAAACTACAATGAGCAGTTCTTC
CDR3: CASSLSLAGNYNEQFF
V: TRBV5-1
size: few
D: TRBD2
J: TRBJ2-1

DNA: TGTGCCAGCATCTCCTCAATCCGGGACAGGGCCTCCTACGAGCAGTACTTC
CDR3: CASISSIRDRASYEQYF
V: TRBV28
size: -
D: TRBD1
J: TRBJ2-7

DNA: TGCGCCAGCAGCGGTGGCCGCGGGATCGAGTTCGGAGAGACCCAGTACTTC
CDR3: CASSGGRGIEFGETQYF
V: TRBV5-1
size: few
D: -
J: TRBJ2-5

DNA: TGTGCCAGCAGCCCCTCTTACGAGCAGTACTTC
CDR3: CASSPSYEQYF
V: TRBV11-2
size: few
D: -
J: TRBJ2-7

DNA: TGCAGCGTTGGAGGGGGAAACGAGCAGTACTTC
CDR3: CSVGGGNEQYF
V: TRBV29-1
size: many
D: -
J: TRBJ2-7

DNA: TGTGCCAGCAGAGTACAGGGTCCGTCGACCGGGGAGCTGTTTTTT
CDR3: CASRVQGPSTGELFF
V: TRBV2
size: -
D: -
J: TRBJ2-2

DNA: TGTGCCAGCAGTGACTCCGGTTATTCCAGTGAAGCTTTCTTT
CDR3: CASSDSGYSSEAFF
V: TRBV6-4
size: -
D: -
J: TRBJ1-1

DNA: TGTGCCAGCAGTTTTTGGACAGAGGACACAGAGACCCAGTACTTC
CDR3: CASSFWTEDTETQYF
V: TRBV13
size: -
D: -
J: TRBJ2-5

DNA: TGTGCCAGCAGCTTACTCCGTGAAGAGACCCAGTACTTC
CDR3: CASSLLREETQYF
V: TRBV7-2
size: -
D: -
J: TRBJ2-5

DNA: TGCAGTGGGGGCAGGGGGGAACAGGCTTTCTTT
CDR3: CSGGRGEQAFF
V: TRBV20-1
size: many
D: TRBD1
J: TRBJ1-1

DNA: TGTGCCAGCATTCTAGCCTGGGGGAACACTGAAGCTTTCTTT
CDR3: CASILAWGNTEAFF
V: TRBV6-6
size: few
D: -
J: TRBJ1-1

DNA: TGTGCCAGCAAGGGGTTCAGGGGCTACGAGCAGTACTTC
CDR3: CASKGFRGYEQYF
V: TRBV7-3
size: few
D: -
J: TRBJ2-7

DNA: TGTGCCAGCAGTTCCCAGGGACAGGGGATCACAGATACGCAGTATTTT
CDR3: CASSSQGQGITDTQYF
V: TRBV6-5
size: few
D: TRBD1
J: TRBJ2-3

DNA: TGTGCCAGTAGTATCCCCAGGGGGCAAACAGATACGCAGTATTTT
CDR3: CASSIPRGQTDTQYF
V: TRBV19
size: -
D: TRBD1
J: TRBJ2-3

DNA: TGTGCCTGGAGGGGGGACAGGAGGAACACTGAAGCTTTCTTT
CDR3: CAWRGDRRNTEAFF
V: TRBV30
size: few
D: TRBD1
J: TRBJ1-1

DNA: TGTGCCAGCAGCCTGCCTGGTTCGGCCCGAGAGACCCAGTACTTC
CDR3: CASSLPGSARETQYF
V: TRBV5-4
size: -
D: -
J: TRBJ2-5

DNA: TGCAGTGCGCGGACCTACTATGGCTACACCTTC
CDR3: CSARTYYGYTF
V: TRBV20-1
size: -
D: -
J: TRBJ1-2

DNA: TGTGCCAGCTCACCTTGGACTGGGGCCAACGTCCTGACTTTC
CDR3: CASSPWTGANVLTF
V: TRBV18
size: many
D: -
J: TRBJ2-6

DNA: TGTGCCAGCAGTTCCGAACAGCGGACAGGGGGCGAGACCCAGTACTTC
CDR3: CASSSEQRTGGETQYF
V: TRBV28
size: -
D: TRBD1
J: TRBJ2-5